A single sample is the source of the 23 T cell receptor beta chains below, sequenced in a study of T cell responses to AZD1222 COVID-19 vaccine. Profiling relied on immunoSEQ multiplex PCR, and the TCRdb table lists in-frame clones only, not all of them. The sample holds 130,000 to 150,000 clones, roughly 93% seen once. The sequenced sample was peripheral blood, obtained 28 days after the second AZD1222 dose. The receptors shown here come from an adult who received the AZD1222 COVID-19 vaccine.

This clone was counted once. This chain links TRBV19 with TRBJ1-2, with TRBD1 as a possible D gene (6 bases). Germline assignment: CDR1 LNHDA and CDR2 SQIVND (reference sequence). This CDR3 is built from 13 residues. Trimming shortened V by 5 bases and J by 3 bases, and 10 bases separated the two germline ends. The CDR3 protein is CASSQQGDYGYTF. CDR3 DNA sequence: TGTGCCAGTAGTCAACAGGGTGACTATGGCTACACCTTC.

V and J are TRBV7-9 and TRBJ1-4; no clear D gene. Germline V CDR1 and CDR2: SEHNR, FQNEAQ (reference sequence). The CDR3 totals 15 residues. V lost 0 bases and J 1 base, leaving 6 bases between the germline ends. CDR3 bases: TGTGCCAGCAGCTTAGCTGTCGGAACTAATGAAAAACTGTTTTTT. This translates into CASSLAVGTNEKLFF.

The chain has TRBV12-5 and TRBJ1-1, with TRBD1 identical over 7 bases. Germline CDR1 LGHNT, CDR2 FRNRAP. The CDR3 consists of 16 residues. V was clipped by 1 base and J by 4 bases; unmatched bases: 9. CDR3 in DNA: TGTGCTAGTGGTTTGGAGTTGGGCAGGGACAGCACTGAAGCTTTCTTT. Translated, it gives CASGLELGRDSTEAFF.

The chain is built from TRBV5-1 and TRBJ2-1; D uncertain. The germline gives CDR1 SGHRS, CDR2 YFSETQ. The ends were cut back, 1 base at V and 7 bases at J, with 9 bases in the middle. The CDR3 has 13 amino acids. The CDR3 spells CASSLSPQNEQFF. The CDR3 nucleotides read TGCGCCAGCAGCTTGAGCCCGCAAAATGAGCAGTTCTTC.

The rearrangement joins TRBV11-2 to TRBJ1-5; D is ambiguous. The CDR3 contains 13 residues. Between the trimmed V and J ends, which lost 5 bases and 8 bases, there was a span of 13 bases. Germline lookup yields CDR1 SGHAT and CDR2 FQNNGV. The CDR3 DNA follows: TGTGCCAGCAGCAGCTACCGTCTTGAGCCCCAGCATTTT. Its translation: CASSSYRLEPQHF.

The chain carries TRBV21-1 and TRBJ2-7; TRBD2 is the table's D call and was not checked against the DNA. TRBV21-1 is a known pseudogene. The CDR3 extends over 14 amino acids. CDR3 DNA: TGTGCCAGCAGCAAACGCGCGGGTCTCTACGAGCAGTACTTC. This sequence encodes CASSKRAGLYEQYF.

The chain couples TRBV19 to TRBJ1-5, with a weak D call TRBD1 (6 bases). The CDR3 has 15 amino acids. The V gene's germline CDR1 is LNHDA and CDR2 SQIVND (reference sequence). Trimming took off 4 bases at V and 3 bases at J, with 13 bases between the two ends. The CDR3 loop reads CASSKDRNFNQPQHF. CDR3 bases: TGTGCCAGTAGTAAGGACAGAAACTTCAATCAGCCCCAGCATTTT.

This clone was observed once. V and J are TRBV5-1 and TRBJ2-6; D uncertain. V was pared by 0 bases and J by 4 bases, with 5 bases between. CDR1 is SGHRS and CDR2 is YFSETQ in the germline V gene. The CDR3 spans 14 residues. This CDR3 reads CASSLETGANVLTF. CDR3 sequence (DNA): TGCGCCAGCAGCTTGGAGACCGGGGCCAACGTCCTGACTTTC.

This chain uses TRBV7-2 with TRBJ2-7; D ambiguous. CDR1 and CDR2 (germline): SGHTA, FQGNSA. The CDR3 length is 14 residues. The ends were cut back, 0 bases at V and 3 bases at J, with 9 bases in the middle. CDR3 DNA sequence: TGTGCCAGCAGCTTAGCGACTTCTAACTACGAGCAGTACTTC. It encodes CASSLATSNYEQYF.

This chain uses TRBV5-6 with TRBJ1-3; TRBD1 is a possible D gene (5 bases). This CDR3 comprises 16 residues. Germline loops: CDR1 SGHDT, CDR2 YYEEEE. The V and J ends lost 0 bases and 0 bases respectively, with 10 bases between them. CDR3 protein: CASSLVGEGSGNTIYF. Written as DNA, the CDR3 is TGTGCCAGCAGCTTGGTGGGGGAAGGCTCTGGAAACACCATATATTTT.

This clone showed up just a few times. The rearrangement links TRBV2 to TRBJ1-2; D is possibly TRBD1 (5 bases). The CDR3 length is 16 residues. The V gene's germline CDR1 is SNHLY and CDR2 FYNNEI. V gave up 8 bases and J gave up 2 bases, with 21 bases separating them. The CDR3 nucleotides read TGTGCCAGCGGCCTGAGCCGGGACTCCCAAAACTATGGCTACACCTTC. This codes for CASGLSRDSQNYGYTF. The full variable domain, in which reference TRBV2 and TRBJ1-2 provide the parts outside the CDR3, is EPEVTQTPSHQVTQMGQEVILRCVPISNHLYFYWYRQILGQKVEFLVSFYNNEISEKSEIFDDQFSVERPDGSNFTLKIRSTKLEDSAMYFCASGLSRDSQNYGYTFGSGTRLTVV.

This chain joins TRBV2 and TRBJ2-4; D could derive from TRBD1 or TRBD2 (5 bases each). V lost 0 bases and J 0 bases, leaving 6 bases between the germline ends. Looked up from germline, CDR1 is SNHLY and CDR2 is FYNNEI. CDR3 length equals 15 residues. The CDR3: CASSEAGPAKNIQYF. CDR3 bases: TGTGCCAGCAGTGAAGCGGGACCAGCCAAAAACATTCAGTACTTC.

The V call is TRBV11-2, the J call TRBJ1-1; D gene ambiguous. Germline V gene sequence: CDR1 SGHAT, CDR2 FQNNGV. This CDR3 comprises 13 residues. The V end lost 2 bases, the J end lost 2 bases, and 6 bases lay between the germline ends. CDR3 sequence: CASSLWVNTEAFF. The CDR3 nucleotides read TGTGCCAGCAGCTTATGGGTTAACACTGAAGCTTTCTTT.

The V call is TRBV10-3, the J call TRBJ1-5, with TRBD1 matching 8 bases. Germline V gene data show CDR1 as ENHRY and CDR2 as SYGVKD. The J segment lost 5 bases and the V segment lost 4 bases, leaving 7 bases of the junction unmatched. The length of the CDR3 is 15 residues. The CDR3 protein is CAISVGQGQDQPQHF. CDR3 nucleotide sequence: TGTGCCATCAGTGTCGGACAGGGACAGGATCAGCCCCAGCATTTT.

V usage is TRBV6-2 or TRBV6-3 and J usage is TRBJ2-6; D not resolved. The ends were cut back, 5 bases at V and 0 bases at J, with 5 bases in the middle. From germline, CDR1 is MNHEY and CDR2 SVGEGT. This CDR3 has 14 amino acids. The DNA of the CDR3 is TGTGCCAGCAGTCTGACCTCTGGGGCCAACGTCCTGACTTTC. Translation: CASSLTSGANVLTF.

The rearrangement uses TRBV2 and TRBJ1-1; the match to TRBD1 covers 8 bases. The V gene's germline CDR1 is SNHLY and CDR2 FYNNEI. This CDR3 is built from 15 residues. V gave up 5 bases and J gave up 3 bases; unmatched junction bases: 8. The CDR3 sequence is CASSIRQGWDTEAFF. The CDR3 DNA reads TGTGCCAGCAGTATCCGACAGGGGTGGGACACTGAAGCTTTCTTT.

CDR3 DNA sequence: TGTGCCAGCAGCGTAGGAGGGGGCAGTGGCTACACCTTC. The encoded protein is CASSVGGGSGYTF. The rearrangement joins TRBV9 to TRBJ1-2, with 7 bases identical to TRBD1. The CDR3 runs to 13 residues. V was clipped by 0 bases and J by 7 bases; unmatched bases: 3. The V gene's germline CDR1 is SGDLS and CDR2 YYNGEE.

Notes on this clone: Other nucleotide sequences from this sample produce the same CDR3. The genes are TRBV18 and TRBJ1-1; D uncertain. Germline V CDR1 and CDR2: KGHSH, LQKENI. This CDR3 has 14 amino acids. V was trimmed by 0 bases and J by 2 bases, leaving 7 bases between them. In nucleotides, the CDR3 is TGTGCCAGCTCACCACCGGGTGTAAACACTGAAGCTTTCTTT. This gives the protein CASSPPGVNTEAFF.

Concerning this clone: One end of the junction varies from germline; a read error may be responsible. The chain combines TRBV12-3 or TRBV12-4 with TRBJ1-2; the D gene is possibly TRBD1 (5 bases). The CDR3 is 13 amino acids. The CDR3, as DNA: TGTGCCAGCAGTTTGAGTACGGGGACCAGGAGAGACTTC. Residues: CASSLSTGTRRDF.

About this clone itself: Other DNA sequences in this sample translate to the same CDR3. V and J are TRBV29-1 and TRBJ1-1; D gene uncertain. The V and J ends lost 3 bases and 0 bases respectively, with 5 bases between them. The CDR3 has 12 residues. Germline V gene data show CDR1 as SQVTM and CDR2 as ANQGSEA. CDR3 sequence: CSVEAVNTEAFF. CDR3 nucleotides: TGCAGCGTTGAGGCTGTGAACACTGAAGCTTTCTTT. Using reference TRBV29-1 and TRBJ1-1 for the parts outside the CDR3, the full variable domain is SAVISQKPSRDICQRGTSLTIQCQVDSQVTMMFWYRQQPGQSLTLIATANQGSEATYESGFVIDKFPISRPNLTFSTLTVSNMSPEDSSIYLCSVEAVNTEAFFGQGTRLTVV.

The chain links TRBV5-4 to TRBJ2-2; tentative D call: TRBD1 (6 bases). Germline loops: CDR1 SGHNT, CDR2 YYREEE (reference sequence). The CDR3 length is 15 residues. V was pared by 1 base and J by 1 base, with 8 bases between. The CDR3 here is CASSLNRENTGELFF. The CDR3 region has the DNA TGTGCCAGCAGCTTGAACAGGGAGAACACCGGGGAGCTGTTTTTT.

This clone was seen only once. The rearrangement joins TRBV15 to TRBJ1-1; possible D gene TRBD1, 5 bases. The CDR3 extends over 17 amino acids. Trimming took off 3 bases at V and 0 bases at J, with 17 bases between the two ends. Germline lookup yields CDR1 LNHNV and CDR2 YYDKDF (reference sequence). DNA for the CDR3: TGTGCCACCAGCAGTGGTCGCGGGACGGATGTGAACACTGAAGCTTTCTTT. The encoded protein is CATSSGRGTDVNTEAFF.

The chain's CDR3 is CASSLGTSWDEQFF. The CDR3 coding sequence is TGCGCCAGCAGCTTAGGGACTAGCTGGGATGAGCAGTTCTTC. J is TRBJ2-1 and V is TRBV5-1; 9 bases fit TRBD2. V lost 2 bases, J lost 8 bases, and 5 bases stayed unmatched. Germline V gene lookup returns CDR1 SGHRS and CDR2 YFSETQ. The CDR3 contains 14 residues.